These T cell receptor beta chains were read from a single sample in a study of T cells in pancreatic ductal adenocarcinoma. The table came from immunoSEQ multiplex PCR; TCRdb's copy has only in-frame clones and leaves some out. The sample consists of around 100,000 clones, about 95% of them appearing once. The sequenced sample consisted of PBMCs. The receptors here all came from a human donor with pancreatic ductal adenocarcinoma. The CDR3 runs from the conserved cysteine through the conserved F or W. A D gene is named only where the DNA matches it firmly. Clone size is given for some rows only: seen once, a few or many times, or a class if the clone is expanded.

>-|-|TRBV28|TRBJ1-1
TGTGCCAGCAGATTCGCCGGGGGGGTGACTGAAGCTTTCTTT
CASRFAGGVTEAFF
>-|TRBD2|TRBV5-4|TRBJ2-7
TGTGCCAGCAGCTTGGCGGGAGGTAGCGCCTACGAGCAGTACTTC
CASSLAGGSAYEQYF
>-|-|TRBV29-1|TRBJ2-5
TGCAGCGTTGATTGGCAGTCACGAGAGACCCAGTACTTC
CSVDWQSRETQYF
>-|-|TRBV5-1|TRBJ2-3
TGCGCCAGCAGGAGGGGCACAGATACGCAGTATTTT
CASRRGTDTQYF
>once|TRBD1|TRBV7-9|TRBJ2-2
TGTGCCAGCACGCCGGGACAGACGAACACCGGGGAGCTGTTTTTT
CASTPGQTNTGELFF
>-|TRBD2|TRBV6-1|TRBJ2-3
TGTGCCACCGACACGACTAGCGGGTCATGGAGGCAGTATTTT
CATDTTSGSWRQYF
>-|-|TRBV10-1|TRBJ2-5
TGCGCCAGCAGTGAGTCTGATGGGAGTGGTGAGACCCAGTACTTC
CASSESDGSGETQYF
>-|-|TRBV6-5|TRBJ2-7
TGTGCCAGCAGTTACGGGCAGGGATTTTTCAACGAGCAGTACTTC
CASSYGQGFFNEQYF
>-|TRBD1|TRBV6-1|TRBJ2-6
TGTGCCAGCAGTGCCGCCACAGGGGGAAAAGCTGGGGCCAACGTCCTGACTTTC
CASSAATGGKAGANVLTF
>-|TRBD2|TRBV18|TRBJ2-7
TGTGCCAGCTCATCCGAGGTATCTAGCGGGACCCTCGTGTACTTC
CASSSEVSSGTLVYF
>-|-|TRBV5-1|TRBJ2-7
TGCGCCAGCAGCTTGGATGGCGGTAACTCCTACGAGCAGTACTTC
CASSLDGGNSYEQYF
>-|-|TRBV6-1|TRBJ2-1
TGTGCCAGCAGTGAATTGGGCAGGGTAGATGATGAGCAGTTCTTC
CASSELGRVDDEQFF
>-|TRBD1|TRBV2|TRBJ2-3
TGTGCCAGCAGTGAAAGCGCTGTAGACAGGGGGGACACAGATACGCAGTATTTT
CASSESAVDRGDTDTQYF
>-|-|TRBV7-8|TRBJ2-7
TGTGCCAGCAGCAAATCCCACTACGAGCAGTACTTC
CASSKSHYEQYF
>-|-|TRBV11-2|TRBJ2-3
TGTGCCAGCAGCCTCGGACTGACGGGGGATACGCAGTATTTT
CASSLGLTGDTQYF
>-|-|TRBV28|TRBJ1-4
TGTGCCAGCCGGACTCTAACGGGTGAAAAACTGTTTTTT
CASRTLTGEKLFF
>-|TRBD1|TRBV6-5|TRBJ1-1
TGTGCCAGCAGTTACTTCACAGGGGACACTGAAGCTTTCTTT
CASSYFTGDTEAFF
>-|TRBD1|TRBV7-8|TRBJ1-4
TGTGCCAGCAGCTTAGGACAGGGTCACGAAAAACTGTTTTTT
CASSLGQGHEKLFF
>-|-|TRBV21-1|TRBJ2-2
TGTGCCAGGGGGCTAGCGCAACTAGCCACCGGGGAGCTGTTTTTT
CARGLAQLATGELFF
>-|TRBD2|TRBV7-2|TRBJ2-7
TGTGCCAGCAGAGTAGCGGGAGGCCTCGATAGCGAGCAGTACTTC
CASRVAGGLDSEQYF
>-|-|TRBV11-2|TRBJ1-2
TGTGCCAGCAGCTCCGTCGACCGGGGCTATGGCTACACCTTC
CASSSVDRGYGYTF
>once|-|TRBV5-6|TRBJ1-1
TGTGCCAGCAGCTTGCTCGAGGGAGGCTTTAATAAAGAAGCTTTCTTT
CASSLLEGGFNKEAFF
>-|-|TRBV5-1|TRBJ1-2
TGCGCCAGCAGCTCGATACAGGGACCCGCCTTAGGCTACACCTTC
CASSSIQGPALGYTF
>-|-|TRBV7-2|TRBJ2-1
TGTGCCAGCAGCCTAAGGAGGACTACCTCCCAGCAGTTCTTC
CASSLRRTTSQQFF
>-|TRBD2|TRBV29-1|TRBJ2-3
TGCAGCGTTGAAGTGGGGGGGGGTTTCGACGGGGATACGCAGTATTTT
CSVEVGGGFDGDTQYF
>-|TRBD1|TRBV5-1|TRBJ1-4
TGCGCCAGCAGCGAAGGACAGGCCGCTAATGAAAAACTGTTTTTT
CASSEGQAANEKLFF
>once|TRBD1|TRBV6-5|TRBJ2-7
TGTGCCAGCAGGCCCGCATGGGACAGGGAGCAGTACTTC
CASRPAWDREQYF
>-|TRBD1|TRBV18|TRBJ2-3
TGTGCCAGCTCACCTTGGGACAGGGGGAACACAGATACGCAGTATTTT
CASSPWDRGNTDTQYF
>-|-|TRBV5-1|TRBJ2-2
TGCGCCAGCAGCGGTACAGGGTTCACCGGGGAGCTGTTTTTT
CASSGTGFTGELFF
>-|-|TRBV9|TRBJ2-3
TGTGCCAGCAGCGTAGAAGGTGGAGAGGGCGGGACAGATACGCAGTATTTT
CASSVEGGEGGTDTQYF
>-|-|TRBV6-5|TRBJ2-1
TGTGCCAGCAGTTACCGCGGGACCTACAATGAGCAGTTCTTC
CASSYRGTYNEQFF
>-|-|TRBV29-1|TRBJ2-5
TGCAGCGTGTACAGGGTCCGCGAGACCCAGTACTTC
CSVYRVRETQYF
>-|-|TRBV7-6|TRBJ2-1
TGTGCCAGCAGCCAGGGACTTTACAATGAGCAGTTCTTC
CASSQGLYNEQFF
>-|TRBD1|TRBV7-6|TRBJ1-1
TGTGCCAGCAGCCCCGACAGGGCCGCGCCCTCTGAAGCTTTCTTT
CASSPDRAAPSEAFF
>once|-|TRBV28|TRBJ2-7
TGTGCCAGCAGTTTGCAGGGGCTGAGGGACTACGAGCAGTACTTC
CASSLQGLRDYEQYF
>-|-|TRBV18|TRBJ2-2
TGTGCCAGCTCACCAGTTGGGTTCTTGAACAGCCATACCGGGGAGCTGTTTTTT
CASSPVGFLNSHTGELFF
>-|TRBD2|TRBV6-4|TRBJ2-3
TGTGCCAGCAAACTAACTAGCGGGGCCGTAGTAGGCACAGATACGCAGTATTTT
CASKLTSGAVVGTDTQYF
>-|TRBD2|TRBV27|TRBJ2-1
TGTGCCAGCAGTTGGGACTACTCCTACAATGAGCAGTTCTTC
CASSWDYSYNEQFF
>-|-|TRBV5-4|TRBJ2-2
TGTGCCAGCAGCTCGACAGTCTATCTCCACGGGTACACCGGGGAGCTGTTTTTT
CASSSTVYLHGYTGELFF
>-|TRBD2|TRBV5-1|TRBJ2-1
TGCGCCAGCCGGCCGCTAGCGGGAGGGCGCAATGAGCAGTTCTTC
CASRPLAGGRNEQFF
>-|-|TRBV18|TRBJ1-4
TGTGCCAGCTCACCGGAACAGGAACTGTTTTTT
CASSPEQELFF
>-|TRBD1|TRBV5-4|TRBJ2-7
TGTGCCAGCAGCCTTGGACAGGGGGAGGTCGAGCAGTACTTC
CASSLGQGEVEQYF
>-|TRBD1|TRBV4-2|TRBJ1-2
TGTGCCAGCAGCCAAGATTCGGGACAGGGGGCGTATGGCTACACCTTC
CASSQDSGQGAYGYTF
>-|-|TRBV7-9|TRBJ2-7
TGTGCCAGCAGCTCCCTCCACCTCGCAGGCTACGAGCAGTACTTC
CASSSLHLAGYEQYF
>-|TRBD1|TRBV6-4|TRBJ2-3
TGTGCCAGCAGTGGCTACAGGGGGGATACGCAGTATTTT
CASSGYRGDTQYF